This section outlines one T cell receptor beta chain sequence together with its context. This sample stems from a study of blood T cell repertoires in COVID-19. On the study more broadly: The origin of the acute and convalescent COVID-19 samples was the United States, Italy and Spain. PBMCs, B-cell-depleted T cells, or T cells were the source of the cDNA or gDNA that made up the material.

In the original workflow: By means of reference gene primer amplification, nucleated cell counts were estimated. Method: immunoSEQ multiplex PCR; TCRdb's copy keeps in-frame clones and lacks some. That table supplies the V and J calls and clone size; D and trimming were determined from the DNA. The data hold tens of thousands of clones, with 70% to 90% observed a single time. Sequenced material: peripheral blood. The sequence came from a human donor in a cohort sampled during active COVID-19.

CDR3 nucleotide sequence: TGTGCCAGCTCACTCGGACTAGCGGGGGGCACAGATACGCAGTATTTT. This gives the protein CASSLGLAGGTDTQYF. V usage is TRBV18 and J usage is TRBJ2-3, with 13 bases identical to TRBD2. Germline lookup yields CDR1 KGHSH and CDR2 LQKENI. The CDR3 has 16 residues. V lost 4 bases, J lost 1 base, and 2 bases stayed unmatched.